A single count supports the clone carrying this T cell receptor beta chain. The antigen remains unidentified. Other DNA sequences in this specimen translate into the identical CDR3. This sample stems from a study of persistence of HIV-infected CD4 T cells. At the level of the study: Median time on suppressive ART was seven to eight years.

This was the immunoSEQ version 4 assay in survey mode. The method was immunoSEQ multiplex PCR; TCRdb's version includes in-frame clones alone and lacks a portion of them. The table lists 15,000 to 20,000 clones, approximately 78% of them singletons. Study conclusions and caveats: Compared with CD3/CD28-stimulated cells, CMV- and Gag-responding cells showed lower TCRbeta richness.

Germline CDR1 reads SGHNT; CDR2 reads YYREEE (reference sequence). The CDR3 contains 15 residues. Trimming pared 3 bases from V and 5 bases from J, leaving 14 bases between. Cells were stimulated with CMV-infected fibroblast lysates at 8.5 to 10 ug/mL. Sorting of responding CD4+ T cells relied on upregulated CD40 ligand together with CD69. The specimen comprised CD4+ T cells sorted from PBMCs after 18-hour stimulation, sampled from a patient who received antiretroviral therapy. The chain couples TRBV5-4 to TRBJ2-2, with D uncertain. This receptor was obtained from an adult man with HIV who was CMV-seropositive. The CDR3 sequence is CASSSGRDSTGELFF. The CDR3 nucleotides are TGTGCCAGCAGCTCGGGCCGAGACTCGACCGGGGAGCTGTTTTTT.